The 8 T cell receptor beta chains presented below share a single source sample, sequenced in a study of blood T cells in healthy people across ages. Primed by a sample-barcoded 5' primer and a J-beta primer mix, a second PCR proceeded for about 6 to 11 cycles. Using its own MiXCR run on the 5' RACE reads, TCRdb lists one record per CDR3 protein. The table shows roughly 700,000 distinct CDR3 sequences, with around 25% occurring only once. Another study also made use of these data, one on T cells of mothers and their children.

Sequencing was done on a sample of blood. These receptors came from a boy between 10 and 17 years old in good health.

In this sample, this clonotype turned up a few times. V and J are TRBV6-1 and TRBJ2-7; TRBD2 matches at 13 bases. Germline assignment: CDR1 MNHNS and CDR2 SASEGT. The V gene end was trimmed by 8 bases and the J gene end by 3 bases; junction bases not matched to a gene: 7. This CDR3 contains 15 residues. CDR3 DNA: TGTGCCAGCGGGACTAGCGGGGAAACCTACTACGAGCAGTACTTC. Protein product: CASGTSGETYYEQYF.

This chain connects TRBV29-1 to TRBJ2-7, with D possibly called TRBD1 or TRBD2 (5 bases each). Deletions cut 1 base from V and 7 bases from J, with 14 bases between. CDR1 and CDR2 from the germline V gene are SQVTM and ANQGSEA. The CDR3 is made up of 13 amino acids. The CDR3 spells CSVEVPGRREQYF. DNA of the CDR3: TGCAGCGTTGAAGTCCCGGGACGGCGGGAGCAGTACTTC.

The V and J genes are TRBV5-1 and TRBJ2-3; D not resolved. Germline V gene data show CDR1 as SGHRS and CDR2 as YFSETQ. The CDR3 is 16 residues long. The ends were cut back, 0 bases at V and 1 base at J, with 12 bases in the middle. This CDR3 reads CASSLDRASRTDTQYF. The CDR3, as DNA: TGCGCCAGCAGCTTGGACCGAGCTTCGCGCACAGATACGCAGTATTTT.

This clonotype was counted at least ten times. J is TRBJ2-7 and V is TRBV3-1, with 10 nucleotides matching TRBD2. The CDR3 length is 14 residues. Per the germline V gene, CDR1 is LGHDT and CDR2 is YNNKEL (reference sequence). Losses at the gene ends were 0 bases for V and 6 bases for J; bases not matched to a gene: 2. Here the CDR3 reads CASSQDPSGGEQYF. CDR3 DNA: TGTGCCAGCAGCCAAGACCCTAGCGGGGGCGAGCAGTACTTC.

This chain links TRBV9 with TRBJ2-7, with D tentatively TRBD1 or TRBD2 (5 bases each). The end of the DNA aligns better with TRBJ2-1, so the J call may be wrong. This CDR3 region has 13 residues. In germline, CDR1 is SGDLS, CDR2 YYNGEE. CDR3 sequence: CASSPHLEGEQFF. CDR3 bases: TGTGCCAGCAGCCCTCACCTCGAGGGGGAGCAGTTCTTC.

Turning to this clonotype: A junction boundary mismatches the germline segment, possibly from a read error. V usage is TRBV14 and J usage is TRBJ2-1; 11 nucleotides align to TRBD2. Per germline, CDR1 SGHDN and CDR2 FVKESK. This CDR3 spans 15 amino acids. This CDR3 is CASSRGLAVEETQYF. The CDR3, as DNA: TGTGCCAGCAGCCGGGGACTAGCGGTTGAAGAGACCCAATACTTC.

The chain has TRBV7-6 and TRBJ2-1, with 8 bases fitting TRBD2. Germline V lookup: CDR1 SGHVS, CDR2 FNYEAQ. The CDR3 has 18 residues. V lost 1 base and J lost 1; bases outside the gene matches: 9. The CDR3 protein is CASSLVAPGLGSYNEQFF. DNA of the CDR3: TGTGCCAGCAGCTTAGTTGCCCCGGGACTAGGGTCCTACAATGAGCAGTTCTTC.

Worth noting for this clonotype: A much larger clone sits a single nucleotide away, making a read error possible. This CDR3 fails to terminate in the conserved phenylalanine or tryptophan, so it likely reflects a read error. The J gene is TRBJ1-2, the V gene TRBV29-1; D unclear. CDR1 SQVTM and CDR2 ANQGSEA come from the germline V gene. CDR3 length: 12 residues. The V end was cut by 0 bases, the J end by 6 bases, with 8 bases between. The CDR3: CSVEDLGNGYTL. CDR3 nucleotides: TGCAGCGTTGAAGATCTTGGGAATGGCTACACCCTC.